This T cell receptor beta chain is drawn from a study of control samples from healthy donors and cancer patients. The table lists this clone with a count of one. The germline gives CDR1 SGHDN, CDR2 FVKESK. V lost 1 base, J lost 10 bases, and 12 bases stayed unmatched. CDR3 length: 16 amino acids. This table comes from immunoSEQ multiplex PCR, and its TCRdb copy is limited to in-frame clones, with some not included. The top ten clones hold under 4% of a sample with some 150,000 clones, about 91% of them seen once. Sequencing input: blood. The rearrangement uses TRBV14 and TRBJ2-1; 8 bases match TRBD2. This sequence was found in a man aged 30-40 years in good health. CDR3 DNA sequence: TGTGCCAGCAGCCAAGTCCCCTTGGCGGGGGGCCAAGAGCAGTTCTTC. It is translated as CASSQVPLAGGQEQFF. The entire variable domain, with the rest obtained from reference TRBV14 and TRBJ2-1, is as follows: EAGVTQFPSHSVIEKGQTVTLRCDPISGHDNLYWYRRVMGKEIKFLLHFVKESKQDESGMPNNRFLAERTGGTYSTLKVQPAELEDSGVYFCASSQVPLAGGQEQFFGPGTRLTVL.